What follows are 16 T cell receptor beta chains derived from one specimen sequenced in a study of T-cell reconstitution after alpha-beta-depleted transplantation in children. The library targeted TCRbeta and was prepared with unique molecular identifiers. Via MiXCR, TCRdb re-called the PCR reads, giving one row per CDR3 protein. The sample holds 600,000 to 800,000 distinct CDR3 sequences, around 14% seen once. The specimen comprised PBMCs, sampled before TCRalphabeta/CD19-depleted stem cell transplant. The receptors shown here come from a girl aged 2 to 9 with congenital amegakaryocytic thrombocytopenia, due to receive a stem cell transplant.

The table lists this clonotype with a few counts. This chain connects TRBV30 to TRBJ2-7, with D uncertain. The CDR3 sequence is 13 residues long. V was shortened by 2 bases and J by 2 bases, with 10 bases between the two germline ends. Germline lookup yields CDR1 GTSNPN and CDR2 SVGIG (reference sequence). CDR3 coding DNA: TGTGCCTGGAGTACGGACGGACCCTACGAGCAGTACTTC. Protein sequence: CAWSTDGPYEQYF.

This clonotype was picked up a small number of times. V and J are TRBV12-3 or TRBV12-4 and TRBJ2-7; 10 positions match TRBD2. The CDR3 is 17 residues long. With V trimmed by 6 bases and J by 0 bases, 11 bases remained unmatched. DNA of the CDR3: TGTGCCAGCAGCCTAGCGGGAGTTTTTTCATCCTCCTACGAGCAGTACTTC. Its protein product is CASSLAGVFSSSYEQYF.

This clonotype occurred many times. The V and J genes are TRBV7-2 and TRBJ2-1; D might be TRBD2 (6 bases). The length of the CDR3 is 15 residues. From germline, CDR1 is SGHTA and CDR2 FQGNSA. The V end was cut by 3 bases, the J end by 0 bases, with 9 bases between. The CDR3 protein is CASSFGTLSYNEQFF. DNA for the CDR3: TGTGCCAGCAGCTTTGGGACTCTCTCCTACAATGAGCAGTTCTTC.

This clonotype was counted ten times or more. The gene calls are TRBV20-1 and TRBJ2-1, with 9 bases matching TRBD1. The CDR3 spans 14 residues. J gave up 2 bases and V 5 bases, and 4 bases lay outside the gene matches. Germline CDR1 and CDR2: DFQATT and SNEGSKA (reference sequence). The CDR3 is CSAEDRGAYNEQFF. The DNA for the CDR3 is TGCAGTGCTGAGGACAGGGGAGCCTACAATGAGCAGTTCTTC.

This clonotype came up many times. The CDR3: CASSALWAGGPVPYNEQFF. The CDR3 DNA follows: TGTGCCAGCAGTGCTCTATGGGCGGGAGGGCCAGTGCCCTACAATGAGCAGTTCTTC. The chain uses TRBV12-3 or TRBV12-4 and TRBJ2-1, with TRBD2 matching 9 bases. This CDR3 region has 19 residues. The V and J ends lost 5 bases and 2 bases, in that order; junction bases with no gene match: 16.

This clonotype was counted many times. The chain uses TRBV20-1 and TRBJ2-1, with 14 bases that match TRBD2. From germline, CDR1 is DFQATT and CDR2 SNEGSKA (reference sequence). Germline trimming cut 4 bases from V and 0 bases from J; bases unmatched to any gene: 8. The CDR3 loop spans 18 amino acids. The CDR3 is CSAIRPGTSGSSYNEQFF. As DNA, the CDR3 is TGCAGTGCTATTAGACCGGGGACTAGCGGGAGCTCCTACAATGAGCAGTTCTTC.

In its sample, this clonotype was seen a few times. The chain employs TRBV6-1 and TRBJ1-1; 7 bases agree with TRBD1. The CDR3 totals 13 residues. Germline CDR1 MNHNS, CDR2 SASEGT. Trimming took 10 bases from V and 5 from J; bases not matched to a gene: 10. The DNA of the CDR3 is TGTGCCACCACGACACAGGGGATAACTGAAGCTTTCTTT. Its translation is CATTTQGITEAFF.

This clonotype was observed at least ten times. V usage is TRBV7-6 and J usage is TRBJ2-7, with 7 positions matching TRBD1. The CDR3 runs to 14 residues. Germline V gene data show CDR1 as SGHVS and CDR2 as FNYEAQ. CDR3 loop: CVVCYRTGRYEQYF. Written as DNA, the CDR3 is TGTGTCGTCTGTTACAGGACAGGCCGCTACGAGCAGTACTTC.

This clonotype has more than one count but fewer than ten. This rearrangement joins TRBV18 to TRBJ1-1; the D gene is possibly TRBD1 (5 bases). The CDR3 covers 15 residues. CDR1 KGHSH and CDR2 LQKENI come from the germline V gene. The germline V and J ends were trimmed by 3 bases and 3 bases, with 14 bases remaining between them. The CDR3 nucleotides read TGTGCCAGCTCACCCCTGCGGTTGGGGGACACTGAAGCTTTCTTT. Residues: CASSPLRLGDTEAFF. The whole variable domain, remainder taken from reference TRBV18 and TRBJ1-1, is NAGVMQNPRHLVRRRGQEARLRCSPMKGHSHVYWYRQLPEEGLKFMVYLQKENIIDESGMPKERFSAEFPKEGPSILRIQQVVRGDSAAYFCASSPLRLGDTEAFFGQGTRLTVV.

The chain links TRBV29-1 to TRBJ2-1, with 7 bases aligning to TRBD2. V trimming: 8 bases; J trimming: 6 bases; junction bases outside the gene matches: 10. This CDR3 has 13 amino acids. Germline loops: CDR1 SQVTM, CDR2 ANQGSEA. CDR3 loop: CSSSGGGINEQFF. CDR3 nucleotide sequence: TGCAGCTCCTCGGGGGGAGGCATCAATGAGCAGTTCTTC.

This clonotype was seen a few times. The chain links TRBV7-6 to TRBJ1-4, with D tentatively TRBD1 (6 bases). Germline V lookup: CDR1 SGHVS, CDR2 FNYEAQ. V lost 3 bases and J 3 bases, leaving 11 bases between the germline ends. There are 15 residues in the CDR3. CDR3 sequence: CASSFRAGANEKLFF. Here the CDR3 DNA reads TGTGCCAGCAGCTTTAGGGCAGGGGCTAATGAAAAACTGTTTTTT. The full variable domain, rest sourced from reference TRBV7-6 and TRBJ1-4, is GAGVSQSPRYKVTKRGQDVALRCDPISGHVSLYWYRQALGQGPEFLTYFNYEAQQDKSGLPNDRFSAERPEGSISTLTIQRTEQRDSAMYRCASSFRAGANEKLFFGSGTQLSVL.

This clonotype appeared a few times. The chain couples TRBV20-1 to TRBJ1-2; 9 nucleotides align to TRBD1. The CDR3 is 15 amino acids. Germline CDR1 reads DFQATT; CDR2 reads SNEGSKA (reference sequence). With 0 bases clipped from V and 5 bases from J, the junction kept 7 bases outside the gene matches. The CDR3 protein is CSARDRGTGFYGYTF. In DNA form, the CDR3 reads TGCAGTGCTAGAGATCGTGGGACAGGGTTTTATGGCTACACCTTC.

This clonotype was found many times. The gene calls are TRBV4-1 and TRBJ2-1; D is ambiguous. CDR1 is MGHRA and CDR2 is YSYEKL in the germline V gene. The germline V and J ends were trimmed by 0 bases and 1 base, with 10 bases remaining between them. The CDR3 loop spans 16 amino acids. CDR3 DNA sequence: TGCGCCAGCAGCCAAGAAGCGAGGCGGTCCTACAATGAGCAGTTCTTC. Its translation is CASSQEARRSYNEQFF.

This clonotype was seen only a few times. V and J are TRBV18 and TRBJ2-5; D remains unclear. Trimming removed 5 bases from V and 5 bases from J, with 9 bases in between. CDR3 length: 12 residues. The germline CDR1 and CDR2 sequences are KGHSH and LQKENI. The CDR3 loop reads CASSYLRETQYF. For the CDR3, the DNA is TGTGCCAGCTCATACCTAAGGGAGACCCAGTACTTC. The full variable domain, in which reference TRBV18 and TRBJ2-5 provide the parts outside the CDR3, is NAGVMQNPRHLVRRRGQEARLRCSPMKGHSHVYWYRQLPEEGLKFMVYLQKENIIDESGMPKERFSAEFPKEGPSILRIQQVVRGDSAAYFCASSYLRETQYFGPGTRLLVL.

CDR3 sequence reads: CSVATDYGYTF. The CDR3 DNA is TGCAGCGTTGCGACAGACTATGGCTACACCTTC. The J gene is TRBJ1-2, the V gene TRBV29-1; TRBD1 might be the D (5 bases). CDR3 length: 11 amino acids. The V and J ends lost 4 bases and 3 bases respectively, with 6 bases between them. Germline CDR1 is SQVTM and CDR2 is ANQGSEA.

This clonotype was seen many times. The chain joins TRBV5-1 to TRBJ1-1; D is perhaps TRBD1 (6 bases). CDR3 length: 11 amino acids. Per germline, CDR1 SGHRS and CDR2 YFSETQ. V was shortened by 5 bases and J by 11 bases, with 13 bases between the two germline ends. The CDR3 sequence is CASRSDRTAFF. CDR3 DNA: TGCGCCAGCAGGTCGGACAGAACGGCTTTCTTT.